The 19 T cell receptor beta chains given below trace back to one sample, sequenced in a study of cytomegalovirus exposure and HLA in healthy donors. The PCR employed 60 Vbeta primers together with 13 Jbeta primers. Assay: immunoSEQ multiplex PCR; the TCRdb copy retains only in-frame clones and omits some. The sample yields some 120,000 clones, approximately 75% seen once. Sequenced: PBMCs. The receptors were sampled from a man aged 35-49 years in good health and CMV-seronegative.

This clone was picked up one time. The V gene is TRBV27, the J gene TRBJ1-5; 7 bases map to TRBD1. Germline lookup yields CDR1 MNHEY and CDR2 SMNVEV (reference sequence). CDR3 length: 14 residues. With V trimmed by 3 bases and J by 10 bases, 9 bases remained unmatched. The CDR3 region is CASSLITGVSPQHF. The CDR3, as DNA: TGTGCCAGCAGTTTGATAACAGGGGTCTCTCCCCAGCATTTT.

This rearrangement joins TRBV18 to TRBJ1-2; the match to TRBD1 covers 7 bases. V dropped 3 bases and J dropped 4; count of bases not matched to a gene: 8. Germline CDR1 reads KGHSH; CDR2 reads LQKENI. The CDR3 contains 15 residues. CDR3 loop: CASSPGTELFYGYTF. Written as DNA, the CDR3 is TGTGCCAGCTCACCGGGGACAGAATTGTTCTATGGCTACACCTTC.

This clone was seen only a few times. The CDR3 reads CASSTQTGVLPGELFF. As DNA, the CDR3 is TGTGCCAGCAGCACCCAGACAGGGGTGTTACCCGGGGAGCTGTTTTTT. The chain has TRBV14 and TRBJ2-2; 8 positions match TRBD1. This CDR3 comprises 16 residues. The V gene's germline CDR1 is SGHDN and CDR2 FVKESK. J lost 6 bases, V lost 5 bases, and 11 bases had no gene match.

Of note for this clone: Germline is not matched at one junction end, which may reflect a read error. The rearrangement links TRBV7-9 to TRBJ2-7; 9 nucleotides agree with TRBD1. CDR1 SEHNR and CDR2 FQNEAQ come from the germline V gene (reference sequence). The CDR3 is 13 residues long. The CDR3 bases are TGTGCCAGCAGCTTAGGTGGGAAACAGGGGGCGGACTTC. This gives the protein CASSLGGKQGADF.

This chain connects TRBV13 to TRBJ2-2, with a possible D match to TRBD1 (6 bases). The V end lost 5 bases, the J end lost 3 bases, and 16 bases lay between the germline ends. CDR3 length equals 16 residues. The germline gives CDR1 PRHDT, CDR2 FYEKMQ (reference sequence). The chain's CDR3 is CASSLTGRVYTGELFF. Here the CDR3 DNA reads TGTGCCAGCAGCCTTACAGGGCGAGTTTACACCGGGGAGCTGTTTTTT.

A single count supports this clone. The CDR3: CASRLEVTQETQYF. The CDR3 DNA follows: TGTGCCAGCAGGTTAGAGGTTACCCAAGAGACCCAGTACTTC. The J gene is TRBJ2-5, the V gene TRBV2; D not certain. V lost 6 bases and J 1 base, leaving 12 bases between the germline ends. The CDR3 is 14 amino acids. Per germline, CDR1 SNHLY and CDR2 FYNNEI.

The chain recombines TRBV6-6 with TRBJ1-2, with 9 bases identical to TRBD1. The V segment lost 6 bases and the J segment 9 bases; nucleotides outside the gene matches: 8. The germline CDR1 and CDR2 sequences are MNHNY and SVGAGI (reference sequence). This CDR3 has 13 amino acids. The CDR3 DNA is TGTGCCAGCAGGGAAGGACAGGGGATACGCTACACCTTC. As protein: CASREGQGIRYTF.

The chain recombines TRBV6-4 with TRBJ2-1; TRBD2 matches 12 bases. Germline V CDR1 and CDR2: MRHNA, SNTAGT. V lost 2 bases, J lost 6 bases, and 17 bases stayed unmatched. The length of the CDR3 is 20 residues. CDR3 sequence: CASSDPPASGGAFLGNEQFF. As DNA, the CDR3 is TGTGCCAGCAGTGACCCACCGGCTAGCGGGGGGGCCTTTCTAGGCAATGAGCAGTTCTTC.

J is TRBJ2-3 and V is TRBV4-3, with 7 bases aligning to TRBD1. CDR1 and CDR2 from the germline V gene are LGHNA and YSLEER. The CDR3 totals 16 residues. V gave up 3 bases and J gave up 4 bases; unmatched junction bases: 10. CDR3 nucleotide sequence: TGCGCCAGCAGCCAGGAGCCGGGGCAGGGGGCAGATACGCAGTATTTT. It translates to CASSQEPGQGADTQYF.

This CDR3 is CSVTDAGAGELFF. CDR3 sequence (DNA): TGCAGCGTTACCGACGCAGGGGCCGGGGAGCTGTTTTTT. This chain links TRBV29-1 with TRBJ2-2; tentative D call: TRBD1 (6 bases). The CDR3 length is 13 residues. Germline-derived CDR1 and CDR2 are SQVTM and ANQGSEA. Between the trimmed V and J ends, which lost 5 bases and 6 bases, there was a span of 13 bases.

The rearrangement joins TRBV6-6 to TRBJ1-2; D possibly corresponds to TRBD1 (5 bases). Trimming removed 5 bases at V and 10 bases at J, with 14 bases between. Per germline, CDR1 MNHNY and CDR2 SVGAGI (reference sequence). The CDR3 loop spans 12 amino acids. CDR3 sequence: CASSRDRRFYTF. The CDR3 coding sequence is TGTGCCAGCAGTCGAGACAGAAGGTTCTACACCTTC.

CDR3 sequence (DNA): TGTGCCAGCAGCCCGGGGGTTGTCATGACTGAAGCTTTCTTT. It yields the protein CASSPGVVMTEAFF. The J gene is TRBJ1-1, the V gene TRBV5-4; D may be TRBD1 (5 bases). Trimming removed 4 bases from V and 5 bases from J, with 15 bases in between. CDR3 length equals 14 residues. CDR1 and CDR2 from the germline V gene are SGHNT and YYREEE (reference sequence).

Written as DNA, the CDR3 is TGTGCCGGCCAACATCGAGCGGGGGATCAAGAGACCCAGTACTTC. This codes for CAGQHRAGDQETQYF. This rearrangement joins TRBV7-9 to TRBJ2-5, with TRBD2 identical over 8 bases. V lost 11 bases and J lost 2; bases outside the gene matches: 13. Germline V gene sequence: CDR1 SEHNR, CDR2 FQNEAQ (reference sequence). CDR3 length: 15 residues.

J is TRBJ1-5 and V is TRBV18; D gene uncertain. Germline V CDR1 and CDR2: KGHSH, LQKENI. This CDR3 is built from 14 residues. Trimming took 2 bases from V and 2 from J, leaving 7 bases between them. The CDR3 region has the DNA TGTGCCAGCTCACCATATAGCGGCAATCAGCCCCAGCATTTT. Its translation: CASSPYSGNQPQHF.

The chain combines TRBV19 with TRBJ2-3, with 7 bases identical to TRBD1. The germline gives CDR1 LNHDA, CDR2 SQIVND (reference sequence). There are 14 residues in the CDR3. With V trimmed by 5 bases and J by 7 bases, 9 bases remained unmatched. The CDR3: CASSPGQLIYTQYF. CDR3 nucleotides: TGTGCCAGTAGTCCGGGACAGCTGATTTATACGCAGTATTTT. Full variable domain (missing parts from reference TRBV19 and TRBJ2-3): DGGITQSPKYLFRKEGQNVTLSCEQNLNHDAMYWYRQDPGQGLRLIYYSQIVNDFQKGDIAEGYSVSREKKESFPLTVTSAQKNPTAFYLCASSPGQLIYTQYFGPGTRLTVL.

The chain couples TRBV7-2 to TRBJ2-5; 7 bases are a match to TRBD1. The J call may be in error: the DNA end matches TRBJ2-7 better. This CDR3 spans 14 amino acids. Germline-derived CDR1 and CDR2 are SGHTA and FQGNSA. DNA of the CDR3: TGTGCCAGCAGCTTCGACAGGGAGTCTTACGAGCAGTACTTC. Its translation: CASSFDRESYEQYF.

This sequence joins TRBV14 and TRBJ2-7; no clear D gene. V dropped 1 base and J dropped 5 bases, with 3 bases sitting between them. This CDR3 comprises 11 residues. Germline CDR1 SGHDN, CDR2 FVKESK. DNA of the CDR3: TGTGCCAGCAGCCAAGTCAACGAGCAGTACTTC. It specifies CASSQVNEQYF.

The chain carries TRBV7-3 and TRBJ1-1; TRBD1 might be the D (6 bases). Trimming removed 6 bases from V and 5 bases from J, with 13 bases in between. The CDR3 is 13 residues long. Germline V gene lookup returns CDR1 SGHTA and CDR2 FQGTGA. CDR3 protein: CASSAGGGTEAFF. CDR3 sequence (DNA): TGTGCCAGCAGTGCGGGAGGGGGGACTGAAGCTTTCTTT.

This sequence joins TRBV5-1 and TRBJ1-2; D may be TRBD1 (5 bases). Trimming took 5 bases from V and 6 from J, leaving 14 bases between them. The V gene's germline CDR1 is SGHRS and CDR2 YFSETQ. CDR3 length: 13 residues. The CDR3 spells CASSLWGEDGYTF. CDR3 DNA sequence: TGCGCCAGCAGTTTATGGGGGGAGGATGGCTACACCTTC.